This TCR beta chain was sequenced for a study of CD8 T cells in ankylosing spondylitis. Broader study findings: A motif in TCR beta, a set of roughly eight highly homologous variants, appeared characteristic of ankylosing spondylitis blood. There were earlier reports of some motif variants in reactive arthritis synovial fluid and blood. Disease-linked clones bore a CD8+ phenotype and were relatively rare in peripheral blood. The clones that were linked to disease were reported to be significantly enriched in matched synovial fluid samples from ankylosing spondylitis patients.

Each CDR3 protein is one row after TCRdb ran MiXCR on the 5' RACE reads. This repertoire shows around 890,000 distinct CDR3 sequences, about 12% found once; its top ten account for 0.51%. In its sample, this clonotype was seen a few times. Its antigen is not identified. Germline lookup yields CDR1 SGHVS and CDR2 FQNEAQ. This CDR3 spans 13 amino acids. V was trimmed by 4 bases and J by 11 bases, leaving 16 bases between them. The sequence derives from a male donor with ankylosing spondylitis. The sample taken for sequencing was blood, either unsorted or a sorted T cell fraction (not recorded which). The chain uses TRBV7-8 and TRBJ2-3; D might be TRBD1 (6 bases). DNA of the CDR3: TGTGCCAGCAGCTCACTCAGGACAGTGGAGCAGTATTTT. Translating it yields CASSSLRTVEQYF. The full variable domain, with the rest looked up from reference TRBV7-8 and TRBJ2-3, is GAGVSQSPRYKVAKRGQDVALRCDPISGHVSLFWYQQALGQGPEFLTYFQNEAQLDKSGLPSDRFFAERPEGSVSTLKIQRTQQEDSAVYLCASSSLRTVEQYFGPGTRLTVL.